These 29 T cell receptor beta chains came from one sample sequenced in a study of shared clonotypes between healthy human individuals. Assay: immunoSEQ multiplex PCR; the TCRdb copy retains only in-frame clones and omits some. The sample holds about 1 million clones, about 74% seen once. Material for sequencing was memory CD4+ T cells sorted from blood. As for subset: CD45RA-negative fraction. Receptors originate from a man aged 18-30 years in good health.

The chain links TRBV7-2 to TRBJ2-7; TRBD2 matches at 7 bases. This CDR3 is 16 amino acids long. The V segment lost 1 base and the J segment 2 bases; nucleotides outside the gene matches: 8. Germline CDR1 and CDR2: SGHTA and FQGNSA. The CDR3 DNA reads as TGTGCCAGCAGCTTAGGACCAGCGGGATCTGCCTACGAGCAGTACTTC. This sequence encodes CASSLGPAGSAYEQYF. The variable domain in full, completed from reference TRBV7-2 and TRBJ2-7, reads GAGVSQSPSNKVTEKGKDVELRCDPISGHTALYWYRQSLGQGLEFLIYFQGNSAPDKSGLPSDRFSAERTGGSVSTLTIQRTQQEDSAVYLCASSLGPAGSAYEQYFGPGTRLTVT.

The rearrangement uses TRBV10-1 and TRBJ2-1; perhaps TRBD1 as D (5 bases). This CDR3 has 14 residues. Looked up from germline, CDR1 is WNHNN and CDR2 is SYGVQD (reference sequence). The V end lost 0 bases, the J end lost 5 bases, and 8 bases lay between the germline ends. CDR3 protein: CASSESSGNNEQFF. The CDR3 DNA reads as TGCGCCAGCAGTGAGTCGTCAGGGAACAATGAGCAGTTCTTC.

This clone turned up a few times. The CDR3 protein is CASSFTRTRAYEQYF. In DNA form, the CDR3 reads TGTGCCAGCAGCTTCACCCGGACTAGAGCCTACGAGCAGTACTTC. The rearrangement links TRBV11-2 to TRBJ2-7; 7 bases fit TRBD2. Germline values: CDR1 SGHAT, CDR2 FQNNGV. This CDR3 spans 15 amino acids. Trimming cost V 3 bases and J 2 bases; bases outside gene matches: 7.

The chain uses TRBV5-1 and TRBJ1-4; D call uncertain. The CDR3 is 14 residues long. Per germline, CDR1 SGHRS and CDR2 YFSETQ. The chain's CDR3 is CRVSVITTNEKLFF. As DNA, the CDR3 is TGCCGGGTGTCAGTTATTACAACTAATGAAAAACTGTTTTTT.

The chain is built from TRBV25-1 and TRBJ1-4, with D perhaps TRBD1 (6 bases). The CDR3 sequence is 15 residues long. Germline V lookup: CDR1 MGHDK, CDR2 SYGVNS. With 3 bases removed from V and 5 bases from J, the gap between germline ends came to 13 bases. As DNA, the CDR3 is TGTGCCAGCAGTGATCGAGGGGGGGTGAATGAAAAACTGTTTTTT. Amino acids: CASSDRGGVNEKLFF.

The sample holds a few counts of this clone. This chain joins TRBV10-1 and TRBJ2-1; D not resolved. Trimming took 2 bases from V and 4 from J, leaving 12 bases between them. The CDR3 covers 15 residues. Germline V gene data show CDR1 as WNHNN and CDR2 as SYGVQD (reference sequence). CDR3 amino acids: CASSEVVRGYNEQFF. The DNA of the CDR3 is TGCGCCAGCAGTGAGGTCGTACGAGGTTACAATGAGCAGTTCTTC.

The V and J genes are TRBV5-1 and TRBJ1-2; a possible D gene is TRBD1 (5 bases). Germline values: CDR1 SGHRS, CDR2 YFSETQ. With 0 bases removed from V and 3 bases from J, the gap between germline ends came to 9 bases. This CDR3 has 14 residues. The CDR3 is CASSLATGYYGYTF. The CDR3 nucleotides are TGCGCCAGCAGCTTGGCCACAGGATACTATGGCTACACCTTC.

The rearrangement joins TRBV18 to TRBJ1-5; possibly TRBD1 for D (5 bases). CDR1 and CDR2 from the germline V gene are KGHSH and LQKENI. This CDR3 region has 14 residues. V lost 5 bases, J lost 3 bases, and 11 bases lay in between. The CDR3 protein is CASSAGPNNQPQHF. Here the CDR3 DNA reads TGTGCCAGCTCAGCGGGACCGAACAATCAGCCCCAGCATTTT.

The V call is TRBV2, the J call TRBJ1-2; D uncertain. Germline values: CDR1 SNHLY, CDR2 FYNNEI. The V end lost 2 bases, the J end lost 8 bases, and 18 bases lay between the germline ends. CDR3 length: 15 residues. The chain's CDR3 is CASSESGGTRKGYTF. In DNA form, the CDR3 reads TGTGCCAGCAGTGAAAGCGGCGGAACAAGGAAAGGCTACACCTTC.

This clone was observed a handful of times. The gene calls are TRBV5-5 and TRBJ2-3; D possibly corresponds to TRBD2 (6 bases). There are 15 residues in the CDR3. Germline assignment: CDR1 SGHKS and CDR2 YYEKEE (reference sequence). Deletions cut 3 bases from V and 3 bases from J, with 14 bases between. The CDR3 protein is CASSSQRLGTDTQYF. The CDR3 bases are TGTGCCAGCAGCTCTCAGAGACTAGGTACAGATACGCAGTATTTT.

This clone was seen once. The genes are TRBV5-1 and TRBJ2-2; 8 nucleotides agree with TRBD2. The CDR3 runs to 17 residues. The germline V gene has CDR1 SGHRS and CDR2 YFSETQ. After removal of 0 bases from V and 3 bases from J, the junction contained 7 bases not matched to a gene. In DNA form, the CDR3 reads TGCGCCAGCAGCTTGGACCCAGCGGGAGCGCACACCGGGGAGCTGTTTTTT. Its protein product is CASSLDPAGAHTGELFF.

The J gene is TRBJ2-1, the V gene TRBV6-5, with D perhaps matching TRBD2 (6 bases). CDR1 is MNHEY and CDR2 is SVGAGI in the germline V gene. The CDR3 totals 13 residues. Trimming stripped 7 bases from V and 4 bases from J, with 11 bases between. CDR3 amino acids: CASTRREYNEQFF. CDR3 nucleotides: TGTGCCAGCACGAGGAGGGAGTACAATGAGCAGTTCTTC.

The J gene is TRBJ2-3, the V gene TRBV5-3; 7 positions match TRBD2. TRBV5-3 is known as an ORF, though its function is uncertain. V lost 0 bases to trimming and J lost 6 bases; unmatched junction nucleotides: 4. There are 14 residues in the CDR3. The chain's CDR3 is CARSLVWGGDTQYF. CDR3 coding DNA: TGTGCCAGAAGCTTGGTATGGGGAGGGGATACGCAGTATTTT.

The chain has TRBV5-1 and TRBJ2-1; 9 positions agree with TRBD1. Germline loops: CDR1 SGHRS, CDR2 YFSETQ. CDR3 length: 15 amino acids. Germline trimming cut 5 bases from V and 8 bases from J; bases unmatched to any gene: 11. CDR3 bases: TGCGCCAGCAGGTCCGGGACAGGGAGGATAGATGAGCAGTTCTTC. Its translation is CASRSGTGRIDEQFF. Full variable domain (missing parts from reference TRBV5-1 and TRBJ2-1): KAGVTQTPRYLIKTRGQQVTLSCSPISGHRSVSWYQQTPGQGLQFLFEYFSETQRNKGNFPGRFSGRQFSNSRSEMNVSTLELGDSALYLCASRSGTGRIDEQFFGPGTRLTVL.

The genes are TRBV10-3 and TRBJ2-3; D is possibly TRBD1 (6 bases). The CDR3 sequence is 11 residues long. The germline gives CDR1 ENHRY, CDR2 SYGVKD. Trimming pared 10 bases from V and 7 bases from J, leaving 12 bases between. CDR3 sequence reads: CATEDSYTQYF. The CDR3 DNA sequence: TGTGCCACCGAGGACAGTTATACGCAGTATTTT.

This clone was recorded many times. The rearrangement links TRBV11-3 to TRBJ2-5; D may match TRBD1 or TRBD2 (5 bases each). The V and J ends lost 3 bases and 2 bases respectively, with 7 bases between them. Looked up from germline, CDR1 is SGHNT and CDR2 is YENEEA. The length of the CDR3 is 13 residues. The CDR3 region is CASSFEGQETQYF. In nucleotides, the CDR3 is TGTGCCAGCAGCTTCGAGGGGCAAGAGACCCAGTACTTC.

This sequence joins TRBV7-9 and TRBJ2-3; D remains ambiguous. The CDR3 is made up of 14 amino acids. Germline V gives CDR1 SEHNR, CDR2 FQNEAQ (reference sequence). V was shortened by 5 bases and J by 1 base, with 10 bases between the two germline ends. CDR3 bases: TGTGCCAGCAGCAAGACAAGGGGCACAGATACGCAGTATTTT. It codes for CASSKTRGTDTQYF.

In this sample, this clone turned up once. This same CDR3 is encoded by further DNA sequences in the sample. CDR3 in amino acids: CAWSVGSTDTQYF. The CDR3 DNA is TGTGCCTGGAGTGTGGGGTCCACAGATACGCAGTATTTT. The J gene is TRBJ2-3, the V gene TRBV30; D gene unclear. The CDR3 is made up of 13 amino acids. The germline V gene has CDR1 GTSNPN and CDR2 SVGIG (reference sequence). The V end lost 0 bases, the J end lost 2 bases, and 6 bases lay between the germline ends.

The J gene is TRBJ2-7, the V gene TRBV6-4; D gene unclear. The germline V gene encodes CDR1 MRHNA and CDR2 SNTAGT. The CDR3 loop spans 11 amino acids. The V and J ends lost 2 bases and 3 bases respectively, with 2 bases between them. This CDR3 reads CASSDGYEQYF. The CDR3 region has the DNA TGTGCCAGCAGTGACGGCTACGAGCAGTACTTC.

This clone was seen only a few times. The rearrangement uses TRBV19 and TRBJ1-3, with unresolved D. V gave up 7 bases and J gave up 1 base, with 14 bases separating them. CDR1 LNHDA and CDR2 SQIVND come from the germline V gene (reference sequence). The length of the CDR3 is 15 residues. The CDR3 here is CASKKVRSSGNTIYF. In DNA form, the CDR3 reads TGTGCCAGTAAAAAAGTCCGCAGTTCTGGAAACACCATATATTTT.

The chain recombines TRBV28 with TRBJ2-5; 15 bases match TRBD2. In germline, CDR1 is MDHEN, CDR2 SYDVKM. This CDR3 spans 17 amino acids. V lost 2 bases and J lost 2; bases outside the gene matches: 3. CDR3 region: CASSLGTSGGLQETQYF. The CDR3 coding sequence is TGTGCCAGCAGTTTAGGGACTAGCGGGGGGTTACAAGAGACCCAGTACTTC.

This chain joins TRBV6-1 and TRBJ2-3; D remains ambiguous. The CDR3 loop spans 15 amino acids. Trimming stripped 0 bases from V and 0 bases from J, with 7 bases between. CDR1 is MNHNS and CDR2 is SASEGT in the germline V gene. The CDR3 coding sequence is TGTGCCAGCAGTGAAGCGGGGTCTAGCACAGATACGCAGTATTTT. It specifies CASSEAGSSTDTQYF.

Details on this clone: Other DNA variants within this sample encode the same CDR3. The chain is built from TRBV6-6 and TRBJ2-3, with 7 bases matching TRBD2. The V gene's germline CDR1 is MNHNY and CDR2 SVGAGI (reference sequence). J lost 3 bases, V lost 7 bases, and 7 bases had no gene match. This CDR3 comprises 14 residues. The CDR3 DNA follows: TGTGCCAGCACTAGACTAGCTGGGACAGATACGCAGTATTTT. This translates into CASTRLAGTDTQYF.

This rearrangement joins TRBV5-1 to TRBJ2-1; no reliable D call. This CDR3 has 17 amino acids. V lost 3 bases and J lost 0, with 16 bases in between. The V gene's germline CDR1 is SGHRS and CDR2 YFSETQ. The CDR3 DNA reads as TGCGCCAGCAGCTCCATGCCGGGCCTGAGCTCCTACAATGAGCAGTTCTTC. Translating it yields CASSSMPGLSSYNEQFF.

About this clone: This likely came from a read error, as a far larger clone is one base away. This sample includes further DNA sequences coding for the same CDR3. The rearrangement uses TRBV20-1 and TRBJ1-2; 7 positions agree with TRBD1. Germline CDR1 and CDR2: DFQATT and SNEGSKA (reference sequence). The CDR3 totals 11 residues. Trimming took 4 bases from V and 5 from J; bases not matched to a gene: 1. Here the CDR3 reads CSATGGYGYTF. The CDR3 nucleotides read TGCAGTGCTACAGGGGGGTATGGCTACACCTTC.

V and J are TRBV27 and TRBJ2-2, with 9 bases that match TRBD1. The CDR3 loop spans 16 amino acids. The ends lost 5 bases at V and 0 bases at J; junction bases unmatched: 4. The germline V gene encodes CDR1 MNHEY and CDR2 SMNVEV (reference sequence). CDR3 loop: CASSGQGFANTGELFF. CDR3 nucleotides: TGTGCCAGCAGTGGACAGGGGTTCGCGAACACCGGGGAGCTGTTTTTT.

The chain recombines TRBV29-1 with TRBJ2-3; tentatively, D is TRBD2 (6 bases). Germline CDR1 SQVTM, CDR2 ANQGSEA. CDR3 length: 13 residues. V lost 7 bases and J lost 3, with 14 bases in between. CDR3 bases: TGCAGCGCCTCGACTAGTACAACAGATACGCAGTATTTT. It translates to CSASTSTTDTQYF.

Here the CDR3 DNA reads TGTGCCAGCAGCGCCCATGAGGGACTAGGCTACGAGCAGTACTTC. Its translation is CASSAHEGLGYEQYF. The rearrangement joins TRBV9 to TRBJ2-7, with 8 bases fitting TRBD2. The germline gives CDR1 SGDLS, CDR2 YYNGEE. CDR3 length: 15 residues. With V trimmed by 3 bases and J by 3 bases, 8 bases remained unmatched.

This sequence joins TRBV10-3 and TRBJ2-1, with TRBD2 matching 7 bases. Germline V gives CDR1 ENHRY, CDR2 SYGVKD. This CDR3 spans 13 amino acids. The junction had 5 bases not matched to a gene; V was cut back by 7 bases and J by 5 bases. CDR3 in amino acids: CAIKTGGDNEQFF. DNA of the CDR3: TGTGCCATCAAGACGGGGGGTGACAATGAGCAGTTCTTC.